A selection of T cell receptor beta chains follows, all from one sample in a study of blood T cell repertoires in COVID-19. Sequencing used immunoSEQ multiplex PCR; TCRdb keeps in-frame clones, though not all of them. The sample has about 430,000 clones, 70% to 90% seen once; the top ten hold less than 1.5%. Material for sequencing was PBMCs or T cells enriched from blood (not recorded which). The origin of the receptors is a young woman who had been exposed to COVID-19. Both conserved end residues are part of each CDR3. The D gene is left open where the match is weak. Size is stated for part of the rows, as once, few or many counts, or as a class when the clone is expanded.

TRBV12-5	TRBD2	NA	TRBJ2-3	TGTGCTAGTGGTTTAGGACTAGCGGAGATAACAGATACGCAGTATTTT	CASGLGLAEITDTQYF
TRBV4-3	TRBD1	NA	TRBJ1-2	TGCGCCAGCAGCCAAGATGAAGGGGGCGCCCCGTCGAGGGGCTACACCTTC	CASSQDEGGAPSRGYTF
TRBV5-1	TRBD1	NA	TRBJ2-1	TGCGCCAGCAGCATCACAGGGGGATCCTTCAATGAGCAGTTCTTC	CASSITGGSFNEQFF
TRBV20-1	NA	NA	TRBJ1-5	TGCAGTCCGGATCAGCCCCAGCATTTT	CSPDQPQHF
TRBV9	TRBD1	NA	TRBJ1-2	TGTGCCAGCAGCGCGACAGGGAAGATTGGCTACACCTTC	CASSATGKIGYTF
TRBV3-1/TRBV3-2	NA	NA	TRBJ1-6	TGTGCCAGCAGCCAAGGGACACTCCGTTCACCCCTCCACTTT	CASSQGTLRSPLHF
TRBV4-2	NA	NA	TRBJ1-5	TGTGCCAGCAGCCAAGATAAGGGAGGCAGCAATCAGCCCCAGCATTTT	CASSQDKGGSNQPQHF
TRBV18	NA	NA	TRBJ1-6	TGTGCCAGCTCACAGAGGGTAGGAGACACCGGTTTCACCCTCCACTTT	CASSQRVGDTGFTLHF
TRBV7-9	TRBD2	NA	TRBJ2-7	TGTGCCAGCAGCTTAACCGGGACTAGTAACGACGAGCAGTACTTC	CASSLTGTSNDEQYF
TRBV15	NA	NA	TRBJ2-7	TGTGCCACCAGCAGGGACAGTCCCTACGAGCAGTACTTC	CATSRDSPYEQYF
TRBV6-5	NA	NA	TRBJ1-2	TGTGCCAGCATCGGAGGGACCGGCTATGGCTACACCTTC	CASIGGTGYGYTF
TRBV2	NA	NA	TRBJ1-5	TGTGCCAGCAGTGAAGACAGGGTGCAGCCCCAGCATTTT	CASSEDRVQPQHF
TRBV28	TRBD1	NA	TRBJ2-3	TGTGCCAGCAGAGGGGACAGGAGCATGAACAGCACAGATACGCAGTATTTT	CASRGDRSMNSTDTQYF
TRBV9	NA	NA	TRBJ1-1	TGTGCCAGCAGCGTTACAGCGAACACTGAAGCTTTCTTT	CASSVTANTEAFF
TRBV20-1	NA	once	TRBJ1-1	TGCAGTGCTAGACCTGCTAGGGAAGCTTTCTTT	CSARPAREAFF
TRBV28	NA	NA	TRBJ1-5	TGTGCCAGCAGTTTCCTGCCTAGGTTCCCGCCCCAGCATTTT	CASSFLPRFPPQHF
TRBV9	NA	NA	TRBJ1-1	TGTGCCAGCAGCGTAGGCCCGGGAATGAACACTGAAGCTTTCTTT	CASSVGPGMNTEAFF
TRBV5-1	TRBD1	once	TRBJ2-7	TGCGCCAGCAGCTTCCGGGACAGTCCCTACGAGCAGTACTTC	CASSFRDSPYEQYF
TRBV6-5	NA	NA	TRBJ2-3	TGTGCCAGCAGTTATGAGTGGAGGGCCACAGATACGCAGTATTTT	CASSYEWRATDTQYF
TRBV25-1	NA	NA	TRBJ2-5	TGTGCCAGCAGTGTCGGAAAAGGGACTTTTCAAGAGACCCAGTACTTC	CASSVGKGTFQETQYF
TRBV27	NA	NA	TRBJ1-6	TGTGCCAGCAGTTCCGCAGGGCTTAATTCACCCCTCCACTTT	CASSSAGLNSPLHF
TRBV15	NA	NA	TRBJ2-2	TGTGCCACCAGCAGCCTAGTTGGGCAGGGGAACACCGGGGAGCTGTTTTTT	CATSSLVGQGNTGELFF
TRBV5-1	TRBD2	NA	TRBJ2-1	TGCGCCAGCAGCCTCGGACTAGGCTCCTACAATGAGCAGTTCTTC	CASSLGLGSYNEQFF
TRBV6-4	NA	NA	TRBJ2-3	TGTGCCAGCAGTGAGTCCAGCGGGAGCACAGATACGCAGTATTTT	CASSESSGSTDTQYF
TRBV30	NA	NA	TRBJ1-5	TGTGCCTGGAGTGTACGGGGTCTCAATCAGCCCCAGCATTTT	CAWSVRGLNQPQHF
TRBV5-1	NA	NA	TRBJ1-2	TGCGCCAGCAGCGAGACATCTGACTATGGCTACACCTTC	CASSETSDYGYTF
TRBV7-3	TRBD1	NA	TRBJ1-2	TGTGCCAGCAGCGACGGACAGGCGGGGGGCTACACCTTC	CASSDGQAGGYTF
TRBV7-8	NA	NA	TRBJ2-5	TGTGCCAGCAGCTTAGTCGGGGTTCGGGAGACCCAGTACTTC	CASSLVGVRETQYF
TRBV28	TRBD2	NA	TRBJ2-7	TGTGCCAGCAGTTTAACGGGACTAGCGAGGGAGCAGTACTTC	CASSLTGLAREQYF
TRBV6-5	NA	NA	TRBJ2-4	TGTGCCAGCAGTCCGGACTTACTAAACATTCAGTACTTC	CASSPDLLNIQYF
TRBV23-1	TRBD1	few	TRBJ1-2	TGCGCCAGCAGACCTAAGTGGGGACAGGGTCCCCCTAACTATGGCTACACCTTC	CASRPKWGQGPPNYGYTF
TRBV28	NA	few	TRBJ1-1	TGTGCCAGCAGTTTAGGGGGAAGGGGGGGCGGCACTGAAGCTTTCTTT	CASSLGGRGGGTEAFF
TRBV3-1/TRBV3-2	NA	NA	TRBJ1-5	TGTGCCAGCAGCCAAGGGGCGGGGAGCAATCAGCCCCAGCATTTT	CASSQGAGSNQPQHF
TRBV11-1	TRBD1	NA	TRBJ1-1	TGTGCCAGCAGCCAGAGGGGGCGTACTGAAGCTTTCTTT	CASSQRGRTEAFF
TRBV7-9	NA	NA	TRBJ1-2	TGTGCCAGCAGCTTAGAACAGGGCTATGGCTACACCTTC	CASSLEQGYGYTF
TRBV5-1	TRBD1	NA	TRBJ2-1	TGCGCCAGCAGCTTGGCCTCCGGGACAGGATACAATGAGCAGTTCTTC	CASSLASGTGYNEQFF
TRBV28	NA	NA	TRBJ2-7	TGTGCCAGCAGTTTAGTACCGGGACTCCTAGCCTACGAGCAGTACTTC	CASSLVPGLLAYEQYF
TRBV28	TRBD1	NA	TRBJ2-2	TGTGCCAGCAGTGACATCCCGGGACAGGGCACCGGGGAGCTGTTTTTT	CASSDIPGQGTGELFF
TRBV6-1	NA	NA	TRBJ1-5	TGTGCCAGCAGTGTCATACAGCTCCTTAGCAATCAGCCCCAGCATTTT	CASSVIQLLSNQPQHF
TRBV18	TRBD1	NA	TRBJ1-4	TGTGCCAGCTCACCAGGACAGGCGGAGGAAAAACTGTTTTTT	CASSPGQAEEKLFF
TRBV4-3	TRBD1	NA	TRBJ1-1	TGCGCCAGCAGCCAAGATTCTGAGGGGACAGCGAACACTGAAGCTTTCTTT	CASSQDSEGTANTEAFF
TRBV4-1	TRBD2	NA	TRBJ2-1	TGCGCCAGCAGCCCCCTTCGGGGGGGTAGTTCCTACAATGAGCAGTTCTTC	CASSPLRGGSSYNEQFF
TRBV28	NA	NA	TRBJ2-7	TGTGCCAGCAGTTTACCCCCTATCCCCCGTGTTACCCTCTACGAGCAGTACTTC	CASSLPPIPRVTLYEQYF
TRBV18	TRBD2	NA	TRBJ2-7	TGTGCCAGCTCACCGGCGAGCGGGGGGGCCTACGAGCAGTACTTC	CASSPASGGAYEQYF
TRBV19	NA	once	TRBJ2-5	TGTGCCAGTAGTATAGGCCCAGTTACGTTCCAAGAGACCCAGTACTTC	CASSIGPVTFQETQYF
TRBV3-1/TRBV3-2	NA	NA	TRBJ2-1	TGTGCCAGCAGCCCGAGCGGGTTTGAGCAGTTCTTC	CASSPSGFEQFF
TRBV16	NA	NA	TRBJ1-2	TGTGCCAGCAGCCGGGACACTAACTATGGCTACACCTTC	CASSRDTNYGYTF
TRBV5-1	TRBD1	NA	TRBJ1-1	TGCGCCAGCAGCTTGGTTCCTTCGACAGGGATCGGGGAAGCTTTCTTT	CASSLVPSTGIGEAFF
TRBV4-3	TRBD1	NA	TRBJ1-6	TGCGCCAGCAGCCCCCGGACAGGGGGCAGTTCACCCCTCCACTTT	CASSPRTGGSSPLHF
TRBV9	NA	NA	TRBJ2-7	TGTGCCAGCAGCGTAGCTTCAACTACCAGGACTTTTGGCGAGCAGTACTTC	CASSVASTTRTFGEQYF
TRBV5-1	NA	NA	TRBJ2-7	TGCGCCAGCAGCTTGTCACAGGGCCCCTACGAGCAGTACTTC	CASSLSQGPYEQYF